This T cell receptor beta chain was profiled in a study of blood T cell repertoires in COVID-19. Study overall: The United States, Italy and Spain supplied acute and convalescent COVID-19 samples. The cDNA or gDNA used as material had been derived from T cells, B-cell-depleted T cells, or PBMCs.

Authors' data handling: Reference gene primer amplification yielded estimated nucleated cell counts. Measured with immunoSEQ multiplex PCR; TCRdb has only the in-frame clones, and not every one. The V and J calls and the clone size are those of that table, but D and trimming were determined from the DNA. Among approximately 300,000 clones listed, 85% were seen once. V gave up 3 bases and J gave up 2 bases, with 10 bases separating them. The CDR3 length is 13 residues. Germline lookup yields CDR1 GTSNPN and CDR2 SVGIG (reference sequence). The study recruited people aged about 18 to 90 years across roughly 23 US areas.

The clonotype was recovered from a woman aged 25 to 39 who had been exposed to COVID-19. The chain employs TRBV30 and TRBJ1-2, with D unclear. The source material was PBMCs or T cells enriched from blood (not recorded which). Here the CDR3 DNA reads TGTGCCTGGAGCCCCAGGAACAACTATGGCTACACCTTC. As protein: CAWSPRNNYGYTF.